A selection of T cell receptor beta chains follows, all from one sample in a study of identifying expanded T cells in peripheral blood. Clones were sequenced by immunoSEQ multiplex PCR, and TCRdb holds only the in-frame ones, with some missing. The sample has more than 70,000 clones, about 86% seen once. The sequencing input was blood. The origin of the receptors is a person aged 18 to 75 in good health. Each CDR3 is given with its conserved first and last residue. Clone size, where shown, is once, few, many, or a class for clones that have expanded.

len: 16; abundance: -; j_gene: TRBJ2-2; v_gene: TRBV4-1; CDR3aa: CASSQDLGQPSGELFF
len: 16; abundance: -; j_gene: TRBJ1-2; v_gene: TRBV29-1; CDR3aa: CSVADRGGDRNYGYTF
len: 13; abundance: -; j_gene: TRBJ2-7; v_gene: TRBV7-8; CDR3aa: CASSSDRLYEQYF
len: 14; abundance: many; j_gene: TRBJ1-2; v_gene: TRBV4-3; CDR3aa: CASSPTAGTTGYTF
len: 15; abundance: -; j_gene: TRBJ1-2; v_gene: TRBV9; CDR3aa: CASSHESLTNYGYTF
len: 13; abundance: -; j_gene: TRBJ1-1; v_gene: TRBV10-3; CDR3aa: CAISGTQTGEAFF
len: 14; abundance: -; j_gene: TRBJ2-1; v_gene: TRBV6-5; CDR3aa: CASSYFQGRDEQFF
len: 10; abundance: -; j_gene: TRBJ2-5; v_gene: TRBV20-1; CDR3aa: CSAEEETQYF
len: 15; abundance: -; j_gene: TRBJ1-6; v_gene: TRBV6-1; CDR3aa: CASRGFSSYNSPLHF
len: 15; abundance: -; j_gene: TRBJ2-7; v_gene: TRBV2; CDR3aa: CASSYQPGQQYEQYF
len: 12; abundance: -; j_gene: TRBJ2-3; v_gene: TRBV7-9; CDR3aa: CASSLGTDTQYF
len: 15; abundance: -; j_gene: TRBJ2-2; v_gene: TRBV5-6; CDR3aa: CASSLDGDNTGELFF
len: 15; abundance: -; j_gene: TRBJ2-1; v_gene: TRBV11-3; CDR3aa: CASSQITGPLSEQFF
len: 16; abundance: -; j_gene: TRBJ1-2; v_gene: TRBV6-6; CDR3aa: CASSYDGGALNYGYTF
len: 15; abundance: once; j_gene: TRBJ1-4; v_gene: TRBV25-1; CDR3aa: CASSDQGTGVEKLFF
len: 15; abundance: few; j_gene: TRBJ1-1; v_gene: TRBV11-3; CDR3aa: CASSSTTGVVLEAFF
len: 16; abundance: -; j_gene: TRBJ1-6; v_gene: TRBV4-3; CDR3aa: CASSRVRTGDFPPLHF
len: 14; abundance: -; j_gene: TRBJ1-2; v_gene: TRBV5-1; CDR3aa: CASSPAGQNYGYTF
len: 15; abundance: -; j_gene: TRBJ2-7; v_gene: TRBV27; CDR3aa: CASSPVKREYYEQYF
len: 15; abundance: -; j_gene: TRBJ2-6; v_gene: TRBV5-1; CDR3aa: CASSPSYAGANVLTF
len: 16; abundance: -; j_gene: TRBJ1-2; v_gene: TRBV15; CDR3aa: CATSRDLVGQGDGYTF
len: 14; abundance: -; j_gene: TRBJ1-1; v_gene: TRBV7-2; CDR3aa: CASSRTGLNTEAFF
len: 13; abundance: -; j_gene: TRBJ2-1; v_gene: TRBV27; CDR3aa: CASSLSSYNEQFF
len: 14; abundance: -; j_gene: TRBJ1-3; v_gene: TRBV6-5; CDR3aa: CASSSGGTGNTIYF
len: 14; abundance: -; j_gene: TRBJ1-1; v_gene: TRBV6-6; CDR3aa: CASSLQGVNTEAFF
len: 14; abundance: few; j_gene: TRBJ1-5; v_gene: TRBV12-2; CDR3aa: CASRSTWRYQPQHF
len: 13; abundance: -; j_gene: TRBJ2-7; v_gene: TRBV29-1; CDR3aa: CSVLDRVSYEQYF
len: 15; abundance: -; j_gene: TRBJ1-5; v_gene: TRBV5-6; CDR3aa: CASSLGDRVNQPQHF
len: 15; abundance: -; j_gene: TRBJ2-2; v_gene: TRBV5-6; CDR3aa: CASSLMGANTGELFF
len: 12; abundance: -; j_gene: TRBJ2-5; v_gene: TRBV2; CDR3aa: CASSLRQETQYF
len: 16; abundance: -; j_gene: TRBJ1-5; v_gene: TRBV23-1; CDR3aa: CASSQSVNRENQPQHF
len: 15; abundance: -; j_gene: TRBJ1-2; v_gene: TRBV7-9; CDR3aa: CASSFTVGPYYGYTF
len: 14; abundance: few; j_gene: TRBJ2-3; v_gene: TRBV6-6; CDR3aa: CASSYSLGRDTQYF
len: 13; abundance: once; j_gene: TRBJ2-3; v_gene: TRBV7-9; CDR3aa: CASSLGLADTQYF
len: 13; abundance: -; j_gene: TRBJ1-2; v_gene: TRBV6-1; CDR3aa: CASRTAKHYGYTF
len: 12; abundance: -; j_gene: TRBJ1-1; v_gene: TRBV28; CDR3aa: CASISSNTEAFF
len: 12; abundance: -; j_gene: TRBJ1-1; v_gene: TRBV27; CDR3aa: CASTNMNTEAFF
len: 14; abundance: -; j_gene: TRBJ1-2; v_gene: TRBV5-1; CDR3aa: CASSFGGASYGYTF
len: 18; abundance: -; j_gene: TRBJ2-7; v_gene: TRBV11-2; CDR3aa: CASSRLWWRVPSYYEQYF
len: 16; abundance: -; j_gene: TRBJ1-1; v_gene: TRBV7-8; CDR3aa: CASSLERTAGIPEAFF
len: 15; abundance: -; j_gene: TRBJ2-2; v_gene: TRBV29-1; CDR3aa: CSVVLDRVVAGELFF
len: 13; abundance: -; j_gene: TRBJ2-5; v_gene: TRBV7-2; CDR3aa: CASSLYDQETQYF
len: 14; abundance: -; j_gene: TRBJ1-1; v_gene: TRBV30; CDR3aa: CAWSQNLKNTEAFF
len: 16; abundance: -; j_gene: TRBJ2-2; v_gene: TRBV18; CDR3aa: CASSLHSLWNTGELFF
len: 14; abundance: -; j_gene: TRBJ2-3; v_gene: TRBV5-1; CDR3aa: CASSLGTSTDTQYF
len: 15; abundance: -; j_gene: TRBJ1-2; v_gene: TRBV11-2; CDR3aa: CASSLGGLRNYGYTF
len: 13; abundance: few; j_gene: TRBJ1-4; v_gene: TRBV6-6; CDR3aa: CASSQTGFEKLFF
len: 12; abundance: few; j_gene: TRBJ2-7; v_gene: TRBV6-5; CDR3aa: CASSHSGTEQYF
len: 16; abundance: once; j_gene: TRBJ1-2; v_gene: TRBV5-1; CDR3aa: CASSLRDRRANYGYTF
len: 13; abundance: -; j_gene: TRBJ1-1; v_gene: TRBV7-2; CDR3aa: CASSLRRDTEAFF